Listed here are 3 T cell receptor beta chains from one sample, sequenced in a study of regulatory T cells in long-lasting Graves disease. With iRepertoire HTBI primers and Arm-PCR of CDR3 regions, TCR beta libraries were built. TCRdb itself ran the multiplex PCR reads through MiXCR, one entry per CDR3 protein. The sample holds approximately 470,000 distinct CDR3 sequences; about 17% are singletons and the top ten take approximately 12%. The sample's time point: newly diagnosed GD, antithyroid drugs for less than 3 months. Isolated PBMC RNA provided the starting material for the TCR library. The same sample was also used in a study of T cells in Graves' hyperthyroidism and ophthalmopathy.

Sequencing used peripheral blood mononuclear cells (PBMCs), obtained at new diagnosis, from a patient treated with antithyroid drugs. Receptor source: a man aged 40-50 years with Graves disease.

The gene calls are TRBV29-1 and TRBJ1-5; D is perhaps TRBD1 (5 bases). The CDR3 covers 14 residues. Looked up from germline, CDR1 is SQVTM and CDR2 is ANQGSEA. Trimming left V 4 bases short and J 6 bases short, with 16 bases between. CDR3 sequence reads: CSVANGRVGQPQHF. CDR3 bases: TGCAGCGTTGCAAATGGCAGGGTTGGTCAGCCCCAGCATTTT.

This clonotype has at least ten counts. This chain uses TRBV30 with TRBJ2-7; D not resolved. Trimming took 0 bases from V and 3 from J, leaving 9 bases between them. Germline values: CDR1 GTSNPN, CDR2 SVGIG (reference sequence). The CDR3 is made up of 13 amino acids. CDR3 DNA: TGTGCCTGGAGTGTTTCACTTGGCTACGAGCAGTACTTC. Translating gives CAWSVSLGYEQYF.

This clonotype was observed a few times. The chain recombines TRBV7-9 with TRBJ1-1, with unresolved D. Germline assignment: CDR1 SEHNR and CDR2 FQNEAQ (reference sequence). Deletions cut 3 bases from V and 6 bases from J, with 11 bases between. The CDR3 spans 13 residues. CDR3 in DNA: TGTGCCAGCAGCTTCGGAGGAGGTCCTGAAGCTTTCTTT. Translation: CASSFGGGPEAFF.